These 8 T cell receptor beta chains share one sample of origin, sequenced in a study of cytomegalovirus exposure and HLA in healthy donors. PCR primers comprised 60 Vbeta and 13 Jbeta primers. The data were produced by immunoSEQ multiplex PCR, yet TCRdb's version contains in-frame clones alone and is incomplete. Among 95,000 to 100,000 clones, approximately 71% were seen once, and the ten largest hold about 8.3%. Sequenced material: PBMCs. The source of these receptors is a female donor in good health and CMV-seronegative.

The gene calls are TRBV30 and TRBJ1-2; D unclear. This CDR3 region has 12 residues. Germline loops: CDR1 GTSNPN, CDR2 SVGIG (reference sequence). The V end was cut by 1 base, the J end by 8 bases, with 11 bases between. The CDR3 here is CAWSGGLGGYTF. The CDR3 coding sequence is TGTGCCTGGAGTGGCGGCCTCGGGGGCTACACCTTC.

CDR3 in DNA: TGTGCCAGCAGCCGTGAAGCGGGAGCTTACGAGCAGTACTTC. Its protein is CASSREAGAYEQYF. This chain joins TRBV6-6 and TRBJ2-7; 8 nucleotides agree with TRBD2. J lost 4 bases, V lost 6 bases, and 8 bases had no gene match. The germline V gene encodes CDR1 MNHNY and CDR2 SVGAGI (reference sequence). The CDR3 runs to 14 residues.

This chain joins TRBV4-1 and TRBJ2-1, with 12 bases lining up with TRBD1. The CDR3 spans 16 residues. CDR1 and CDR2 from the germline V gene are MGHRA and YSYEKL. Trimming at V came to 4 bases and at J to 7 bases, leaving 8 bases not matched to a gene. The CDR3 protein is CASSPAGTGGINEQFF. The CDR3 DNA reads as TGCGCCAGCAGCCCCGCCGGGACAGGGGGCATTAATGAGCAGTTCTTC.

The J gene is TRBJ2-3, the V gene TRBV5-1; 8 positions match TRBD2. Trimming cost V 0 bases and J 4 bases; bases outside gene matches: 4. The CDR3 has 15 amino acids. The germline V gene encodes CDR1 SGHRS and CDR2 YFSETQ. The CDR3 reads CASSLETREADTQYF. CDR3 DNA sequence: TGCGCCAGCAGCTTGGAGACGCGGGAGGCAGATACGCAGTATTTT. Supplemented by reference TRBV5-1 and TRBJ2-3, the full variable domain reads KAGVTQTPRYLIKTRGQQVTLSCSPISGHRSVSWYQQTPGQGLQFLFEYFSETQRNKGNFPGRFSGRQFSNSRSEMNVSTLELGDSALYLCASSLETREADTQYFGPGTRLTVL.

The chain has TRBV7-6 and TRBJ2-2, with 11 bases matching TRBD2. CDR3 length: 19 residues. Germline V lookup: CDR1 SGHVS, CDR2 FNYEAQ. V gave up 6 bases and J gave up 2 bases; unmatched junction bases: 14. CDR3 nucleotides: TGTGCCAGCAGTCCCGACGGGAGACTAGCGGGAAAAAACACCGGGGAGCTGTTTTTT. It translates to CASSPDGRLAGKNTGELFF. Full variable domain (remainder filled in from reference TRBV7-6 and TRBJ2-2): GAGVSQSPRYKVTKRGQDVALRCDPISGHVSLYWYRQALGQGPEFLTYFNYEAQQDKSGLPNDRFSAERPEGSISTLTIQRTEQRDSAMYRCASSPDGRLAGKNTGELFFGEGSRLTVL.

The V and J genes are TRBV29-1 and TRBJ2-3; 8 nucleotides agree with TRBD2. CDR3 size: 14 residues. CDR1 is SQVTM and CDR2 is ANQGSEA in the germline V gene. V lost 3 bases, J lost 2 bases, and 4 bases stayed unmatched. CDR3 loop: CSVEGAGVTDTQYF. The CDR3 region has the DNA TGCAGCGTTGAGGGAGCGGGAGTCACAGATACGCAGTATTTT.

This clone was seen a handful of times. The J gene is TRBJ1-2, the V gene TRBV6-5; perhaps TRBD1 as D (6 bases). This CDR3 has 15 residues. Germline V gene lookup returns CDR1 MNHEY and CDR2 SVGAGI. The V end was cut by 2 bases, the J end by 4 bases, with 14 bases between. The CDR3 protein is CASSYAQTGSYGYTF. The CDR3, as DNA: TGTGCCAGCAGTTACGCCCAAACAGGGTCCTATGGCTACACCTTC.

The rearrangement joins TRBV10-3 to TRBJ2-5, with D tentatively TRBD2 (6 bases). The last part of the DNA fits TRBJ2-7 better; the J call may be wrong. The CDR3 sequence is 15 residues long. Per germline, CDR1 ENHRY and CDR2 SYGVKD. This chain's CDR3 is CAIREPSASIYEQYF. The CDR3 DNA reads TGTGCCATCAGGGAACCTAGCGCGTCAATCTACGAGCAGTACTTC.